Here is one TCR beta chain with its context. What it recognizes is unknown. This sample stems from a study of T cell responses to AZD1222 COVID-19 vaccine. Study-wide results and caveats: An increase in Spike-specific TCR breadth and depth was observed after two AZD1222 doses. Only a handful of individuals given AZD1222 were seropositive at baseline. The peak T cell response came first, and repertoires were sampled only after it.

Clones were sequenced by immunoSEQ multiplex PCR, and TCRdb holds only the in-frame ones, with some missing. The table records roughly 120,000 clones, 70% to 90% of them present only once. Germline assignment: CDR1 WNHNN and CDR2 SYGVQD (reference sequence). This CDR3 comprises 14 residues. Trimming left V 2 bases short and J 7 bases short, with 12 bases between. The V gene is TRBV10-1, the J gene TRBJ2-1; D remains unclear. This sample comprised peripheral blood, obtained on day 0 of AZD1222 vaccination. This TCR came from an adult in good health. The CDR3 bases are TGCGCCAGCAGTGAGGGCCTAGATAAAAATGAGCAGTTCTTC. It is translated as CASSEGLDKNEQFF.